Following are 3 T cell receptor beta chains from one sample sequenced in a study of Ad26.COV2.S vaccination and SARS-CoV-2 variants (dated by TCRdb to 2020 to 2022). What the treatment or condition label conveys for this sample: around 19 received Ad26.COV2.S at low or high dose, single or two shots; roughly five received placebo; per-sample allocation not given. Repertoires of vaccine and placebo recipients were sequenced from samples taken on day 63 after the first injection. The library was made by the immunoSEQ multiplex PCR assay. TCRdb retrieved this table from immuneACCESS and kept in-frame rearrangements only. Not all clones are present; in checked studies, unresolved V genes account for under half, and no reason is known for the remainder. The sample table shows 410,000 or so clones, and approximately 92% are seen once. More than 1.5% of the sample goes to the ten largest clones. The specimen comprised peripheral blood, sampled in a trial of Ad26.COV2.S vaccine versus placebo. These receptors originate from a person between 18 and 65 years old who received the Ad26.COV2.S COVID-19 vaccine or a placebo.

The chain links TRBV7-2 to TRBJ2-1; the D gene is possibly TRBD2 (6 bases). The CDR3 runs 15 residues. Per the germline V gene, CDR1 is SGHTA and CDR2 is FQGNSA. With 5 bases removed from V and 6 bases from J, the gap between germline ends came to 17 bases. The CDR3 loop reads CASSPSNLRGNEQFF. The CDR3 DNA reads TGTGCCAGCAGCCCGAGTAATCTGCGGGGCAATGAGCAGTTCTTC.

The chain is built from TRBV6-5 and TRBJ2-1, with D possibly being TRBD1 or TRBD2 (5 bases each). Per the germline V gene, CDR1 is MNHEY and CDR2 is SVGAGI. The ends were cut back, 2 bases at V and 10 bases at J, with 15 bases in the middle. The length of the CDR3 is 14 residues. CDR3 in DNA: TGTGCCAGCAGTTACCCCGGTTCCGGGACCGAGCAGTTCTTC. The encoded protein is CASSYPGSGTEQFF.

This rearrangement joins TRBV6-2 or TRBV6-3 to TRBJ2-5, with a tentative D call TRBD2 (6 bases). In germline, CDR1 is MNHEY, CDR2 SVGEGT. This CDR3 region has 16 residues. The V gene lost 2 bases and the J gene lost 5 bases, with 18 bases spanning the gap. The CDR3 here is CASSYLPRTTSETQYF. For the CDR3, the DNA is TGTGCCAGCAGTTACCTCCCCCGGACTACCAGCGAGACCCAGTACTTC.